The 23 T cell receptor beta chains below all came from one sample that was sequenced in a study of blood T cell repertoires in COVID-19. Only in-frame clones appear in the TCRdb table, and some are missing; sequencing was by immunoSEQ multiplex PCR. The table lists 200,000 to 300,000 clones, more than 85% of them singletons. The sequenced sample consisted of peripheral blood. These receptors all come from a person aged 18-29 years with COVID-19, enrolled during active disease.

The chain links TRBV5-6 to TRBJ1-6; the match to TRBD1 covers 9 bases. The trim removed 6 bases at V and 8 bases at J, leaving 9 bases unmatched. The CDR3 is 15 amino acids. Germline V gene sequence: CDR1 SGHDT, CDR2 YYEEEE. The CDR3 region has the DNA TGTGCCAGCACCCACAGGGGGCTCAGCGATTCACCCCTCCACTTT. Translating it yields CASTHRGLSDSPLHF.

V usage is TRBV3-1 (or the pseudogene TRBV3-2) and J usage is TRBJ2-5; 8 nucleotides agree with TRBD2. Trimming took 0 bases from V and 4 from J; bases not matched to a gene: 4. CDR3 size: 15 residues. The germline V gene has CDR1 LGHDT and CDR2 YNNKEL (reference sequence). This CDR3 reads CASSQEISGGETQYF. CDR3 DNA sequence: TGTGCCAGCAGCCAAGAGATCAGCGGGGGAGAGACCCAGTACTTC.

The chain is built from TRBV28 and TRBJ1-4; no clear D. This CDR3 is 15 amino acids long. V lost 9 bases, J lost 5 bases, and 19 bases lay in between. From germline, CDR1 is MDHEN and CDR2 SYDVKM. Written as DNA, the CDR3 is TGTGCCAGTAGTACGGTTGGTGGAGGGAATGAAAAACTGTTTTTT. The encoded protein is CASSTVGGGNEKLFF.

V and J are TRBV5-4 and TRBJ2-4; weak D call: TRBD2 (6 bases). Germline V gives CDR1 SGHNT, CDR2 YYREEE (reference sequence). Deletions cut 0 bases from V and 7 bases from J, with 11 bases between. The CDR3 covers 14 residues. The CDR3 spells CASSLDGTQNIQYF. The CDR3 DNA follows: TGTGCCAGCAGCTTGGACGGGACTCAGAACATTCAGTACTTC.

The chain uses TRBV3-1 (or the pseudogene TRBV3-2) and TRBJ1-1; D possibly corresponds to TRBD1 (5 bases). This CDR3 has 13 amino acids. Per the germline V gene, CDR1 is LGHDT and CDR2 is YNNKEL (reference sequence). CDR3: CAATDNYNTEAFF. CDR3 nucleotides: TGTGCGGCCACGGACAATTATAACACTGAAGCTTTCTTT.

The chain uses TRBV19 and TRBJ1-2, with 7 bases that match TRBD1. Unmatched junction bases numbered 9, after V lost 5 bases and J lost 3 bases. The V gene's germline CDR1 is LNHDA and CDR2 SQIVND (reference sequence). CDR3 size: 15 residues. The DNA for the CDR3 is TGTGCCAGTAGTCCCTATGGAGGGGGCGACTATGGCTACACCTTC. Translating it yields CASSPYGGGDYGYTF.

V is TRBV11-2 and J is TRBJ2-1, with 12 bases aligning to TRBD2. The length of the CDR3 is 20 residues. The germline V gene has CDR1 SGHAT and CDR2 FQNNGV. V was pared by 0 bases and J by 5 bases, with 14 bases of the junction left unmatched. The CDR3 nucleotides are TGTGCCAGCAGCTTAGATCCGGGACTAGCGGGTCTCCCGGGGGACAATGAGCAGTTCTTC. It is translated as CASSLDPGLAGLPGDNEQFF.

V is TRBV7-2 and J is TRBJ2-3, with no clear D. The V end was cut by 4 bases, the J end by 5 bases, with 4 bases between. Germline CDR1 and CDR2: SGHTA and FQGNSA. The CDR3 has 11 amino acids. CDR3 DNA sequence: TGTGCCAGCAGCTATATAGATACGCAGTATTTT. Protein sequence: CASSYIDTQYF.

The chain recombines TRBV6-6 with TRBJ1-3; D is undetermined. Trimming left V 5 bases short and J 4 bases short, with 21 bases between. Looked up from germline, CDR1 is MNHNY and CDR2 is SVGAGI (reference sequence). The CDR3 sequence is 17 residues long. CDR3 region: CASSPDHEGWWGNTIYF. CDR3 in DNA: TGTGCCAGCAGTCCCGATCATGAGGGTTGGTGGGGAAACACCATATATTTT.

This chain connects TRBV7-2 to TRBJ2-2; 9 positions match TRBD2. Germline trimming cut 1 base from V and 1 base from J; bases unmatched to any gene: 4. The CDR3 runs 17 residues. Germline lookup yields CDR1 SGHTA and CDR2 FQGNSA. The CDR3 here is CASSLDRLAVNTGELFF. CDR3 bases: TGTGCCAGCAGCTTAGACCGACTAGCGGTGAACACCGGGGAGCTGTTTTTT.

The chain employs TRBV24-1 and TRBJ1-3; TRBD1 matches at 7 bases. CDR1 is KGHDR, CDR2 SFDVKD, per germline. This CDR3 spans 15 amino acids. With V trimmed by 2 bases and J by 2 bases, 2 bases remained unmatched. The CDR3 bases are TGTGCCACCAGTGATTCTAGGGGGCCTGGAAACACCATATATTTT. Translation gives CATSDSRGPGNTIYF.

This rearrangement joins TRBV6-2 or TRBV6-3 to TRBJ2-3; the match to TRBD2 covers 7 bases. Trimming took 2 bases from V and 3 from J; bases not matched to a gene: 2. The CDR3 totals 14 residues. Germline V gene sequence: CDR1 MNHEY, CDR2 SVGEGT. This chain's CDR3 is CASSYGRETDTQYF. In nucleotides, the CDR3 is TGTGCCAGCAGTTACGGGAGGGAAACAGATACGCAGTATTTT.

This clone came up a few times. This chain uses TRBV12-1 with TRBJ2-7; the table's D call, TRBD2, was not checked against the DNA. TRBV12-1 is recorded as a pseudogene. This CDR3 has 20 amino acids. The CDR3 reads CASSSPPGRLGLAGDYEQYF. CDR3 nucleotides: TGTGCCAGCAGCTCCCCCCCGGGACGACTGGGACTAGCGGGGGACTACGAGCAGTACTTC.

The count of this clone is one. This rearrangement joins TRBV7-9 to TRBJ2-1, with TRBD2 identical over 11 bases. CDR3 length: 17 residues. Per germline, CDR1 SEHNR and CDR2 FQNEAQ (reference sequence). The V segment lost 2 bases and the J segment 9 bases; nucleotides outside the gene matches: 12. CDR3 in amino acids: CASSLSWVAGGWLEQFF. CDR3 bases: TGTGCCAGCAGCTTAAGTTGGGTAGCGGGAGGGTGGCTTGAGCAGTTCTTC.

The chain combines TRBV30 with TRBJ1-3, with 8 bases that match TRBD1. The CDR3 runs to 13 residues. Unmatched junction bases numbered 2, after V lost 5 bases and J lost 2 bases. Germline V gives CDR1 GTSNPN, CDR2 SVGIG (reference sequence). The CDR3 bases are TGTGCCTGGGGGACAGGCCCTGGAAACACCATATATTTT. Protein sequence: CAWGTGPGNTIYF.

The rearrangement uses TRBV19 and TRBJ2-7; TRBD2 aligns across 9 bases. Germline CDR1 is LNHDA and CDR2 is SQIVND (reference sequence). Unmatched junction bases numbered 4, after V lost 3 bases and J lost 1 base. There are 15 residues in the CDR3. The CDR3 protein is CASSMIAGVSYEQYF. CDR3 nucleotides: TGTGCCAGTAGTATGATAGCGGGAGTTTCCTACGAGCAGTACTTC.

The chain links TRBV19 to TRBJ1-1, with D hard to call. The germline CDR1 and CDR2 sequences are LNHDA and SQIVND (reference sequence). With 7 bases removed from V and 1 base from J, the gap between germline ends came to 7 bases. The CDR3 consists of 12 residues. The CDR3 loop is CASIAGNTEAFF. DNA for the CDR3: TGTGCCAGTATCGCAGGGAACACTGAAGCTTTCTTT.

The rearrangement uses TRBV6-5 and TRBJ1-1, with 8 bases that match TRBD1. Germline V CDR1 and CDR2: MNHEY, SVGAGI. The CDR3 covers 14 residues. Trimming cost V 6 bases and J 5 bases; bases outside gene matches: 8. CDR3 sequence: CASRNRGIGTEAFF. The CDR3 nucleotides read TGTGCCAGCAGGAACAGGGGGATAGGGACTGAAGCTTTCTTT.

For the CDR3, the DNA is TGTGCCAGCAGCTGGGCCCGGGACAGGGACCACGAGCAGTACTTC. Protein sequence: CASSWARDRDHEQYF. This rearrangement joins TRBV27 to TRBJ2-7; TRBD1 aligns across 9 bases. Germline assignment: CDR1 MNHEY and CDR2 SMNVEV (reference sequence). The CDR3 runs to 15 residues. V trimming: 6 bases; J trimming: 5 bases; junction bases outside the gene matches: 11.

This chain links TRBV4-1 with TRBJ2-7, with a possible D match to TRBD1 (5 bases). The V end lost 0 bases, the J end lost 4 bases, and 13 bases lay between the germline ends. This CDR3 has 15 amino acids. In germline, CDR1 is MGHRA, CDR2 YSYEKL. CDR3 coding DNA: TGCGCCAGCAGCCAAGATGTTGGGGCCGTGTACGAGCAGTACTTC. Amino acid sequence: CASSQDVGAVYEQYF.

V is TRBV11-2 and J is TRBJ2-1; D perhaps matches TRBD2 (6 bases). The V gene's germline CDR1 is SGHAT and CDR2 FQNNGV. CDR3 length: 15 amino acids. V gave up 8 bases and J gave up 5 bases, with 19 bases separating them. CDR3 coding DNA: TGTGCCAGCTCGGATAGCGGCCTTCGCCACAATGAGCAGTTCTTC. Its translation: CASSDSGLRHNEQFF. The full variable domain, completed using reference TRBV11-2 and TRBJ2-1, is EAGVAQSPRYKIIEKRQSVAFWCNPISGHATLYWYQQILGQGPKLLIQFQNNGVVDDSQLPKDRFSAERLKGVDSTLKIQPAKLEDSAVYLCASSDSGLRHNEQFFGPGTRLTVL.

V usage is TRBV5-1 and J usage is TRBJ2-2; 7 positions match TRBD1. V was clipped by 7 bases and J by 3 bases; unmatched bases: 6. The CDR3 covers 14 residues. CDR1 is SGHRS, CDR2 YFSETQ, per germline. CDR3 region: CASAPDRDTGELFF. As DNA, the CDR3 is TGCGCCAGCGCCCCAGACAGGGACACCGGGGAGCTGTTTTTT.

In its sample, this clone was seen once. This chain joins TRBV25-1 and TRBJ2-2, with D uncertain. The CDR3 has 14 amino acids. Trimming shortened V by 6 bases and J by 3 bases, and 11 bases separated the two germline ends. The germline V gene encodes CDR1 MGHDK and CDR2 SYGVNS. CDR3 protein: CASSTPGDTGELFF. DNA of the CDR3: TGTGCCAGCAGCACTCCCGGAGACACCGGGGAGCTGTTTTTT.